Reported below is one T cell receptor beta chain. Germline values: CDR1 SGHRS, CDR2 YFSETQ. V shed 0 bases and J shed 5 bases, with 18 bases lying between them. The CDR3 spans 16 residues. The data originate from a study of cytomegalovirus exposure and HLA in healthy donors. Study-wide background: Findings of an earlier analysis included some 110 million unique TCR beta sequences from 170 million or so T cells.

Primers for the PCR totalled 60 Vbeta and 13 Jbeta. Generated by immunoSEQ multiplex PCR, the TCRdb table keeps only in-frame clones and is missing some. The repertoire holds some 150,000 clones, more than 75% seen once, with about 2.4% in the top ten. This chain uses TRBV5-1 with TRBJ2-7; D is perhaps TRBD1 (7 bases). The sequence was collected from a woman aged 18-30 years in good health and CMV-seronegative. The sample consisted of PBMCs. CDR3 sequence (DNA): TGCGCCAGCAGCTTGGCCGTGACAGGGAGGACGAACGAGCAGTACTTC. It codes for CASSLAVTGRTNEQYF.